These T cell receptor beta chains were read from a single sample in a study of patients and donors after allogeneic stem cell transplantation. Via MiXCR, TCRdb re-called the RT-PCR reads, giving one row per CDR3 protein. Of roughly 960,000 distinct CDR3 sequences in the sample, roughly 18% were seen once. Sequencing was done on a sample of blood, either unsorted or a sorted T cell fraction (not recorded which). The receptors derive from a human donor who was either an allogeneic HSCT recipient or a stem cell or donor lymphocyte infusion donor (not recorded which). It is not recorded whose cells these are; they may come from a transplant donor. CDR3s include the opening cysteine and the closing phenylalanine or tryptophan. The D gene is left open where the match is weak. The listing skips clone size in some rows; elsewhere it reads once, few, many or a size class.

CDR3 DNA,CDR3 protein,V gene,clone size,J gene,D gene
TGCGCCAGCAGCTTGGCTAAGGGCCTTGGCACAGATACGCAGTATTTT,CASSLAKGLGTDTQYF,TRBV5-1,NA,TRBJ2-3,NA
TGCAGTACGAAGCCCCCCACCTCGTACAATGAGCAGTTCTTC,CSTKPPTSYNEQFF,TRBV20-1,few,TRBJ2-1,NA
TGTGCCAGCAGTGACTTAGGACTAGCGGGGTCGTACCAAGAGACCCAGTACTTC,CASSDLGLAGSYQETQYF,TRBV10-3,NA,TRBJ2-5,TRBD2
TGCAGTGCTATACGTCACGGGGAGCTGTTTTTT,CSAIRHGELFF,TRBV20-1,NA,TRBJ2-2,NA
TGCAGTGCTAGAGTCAATGACGGAGGAGAAGCTTTCTTT,CSARVNDGGEAFF,TRBV20-1,NA,TRBJ1-1,NA
TGTGCCAGCAGCGTAGGGGTAGGGTTGGAGACCCAGTACTTC,CASSVGVGLETQYF,TRBV9,few,TRBJ2-5,NA
TGTGCCAGCAGCTTTGCGGGGGGCAACGGGAACACTGAAGCTTTCTTT,CASSFAGGNGNTEAFF,TRBV13,few,TRBJ1-1,NA
TGTGCCAGCAGCCCAAGGAGGGGACAGGGCGACCAGCCCCAGCATTTT,CASSPRRGQGDQPQHF,TRBV7-2,NA,TRBJ1-5,TRBD1
TGTGCCACCGATCAAAGGGGCTACACCTTC,CATDQRGYTF,TRBV30,NA,TRBJ1-2,NA
TGTGCCAGCAGCGGGAGGGGATCGGGTGGCTACACCTTC,CASSGRGSGGYTF,TRBV3-1,NA,TRBJ1-2,NA
TGTGCCAGCAGCGTAGGGGTAGCCCGTGCGAGGGCCAACGTCCTGACTTTC,CASSVGVARARANVLTF,TRBV9,NA,TRBJ2-6,NA
TGTGCCAGCAGTGAGGTACGGTACACAGATACGCAGTATTTT,CASSEVRYTDTQYF,TRBV25-1,few,TRBJ2-3,NA
TGTGCCAGCAGCTCCCCGACAGGGCCATATGATGGCTACACCTTC,CASSSPTGPYDGYTF,TRBV7-2,few,TRBJ1-2,TRBD1
TGTGCCAGCAGCTTACCGGGACAGGGGAAGAACGAGCAGTACTTC,CASSLPGQGKNEQYF,TRBV7-3,few,TRBJ2-7,TRBD1
TGTGCCAGCAGGCGATGGAGGGGTGTCAGCGGACAACTAAATGAAAAACTGTTTTTT,CASRRWRGVSGQLNEKLFF,TRBV6-1,few,TRBJ1-4,NA
TGTGCCAGCAGTGAAATCCCGGGCTGGCCGGGCGATTTC,CASSEIPGWPGDF,TRBV2,few,TRBJ2-7,NA
TGTGCCAGCAGCTCGAAAAAGGCCCCCGGGACTACTCCTTACGAGCAGTACTTC,CASSSKKAPGTTPYEQYF,TRBV11-1,few,TRBJ2-7,TRBD2
TGTGCCTGGAGTGCTGAAGGGGGGGTCACTGAAGCTTTCTTT,CAWSAEGGVTEAFF,TRBV30,few,TRBJ1-1,NA